The clone carrying this T cell receptor beta chain was seen only once. Study processing details: By means of reference gene primer amplification, nucleated cell counts were estimated. Method: immunoSEQ multiplex PCR; TCRdb's copy keeps in-frame clones and lacks some. V, J and clone size are those of that table, while D and trimming were read from the DNA. The sample records about 220,000 clones, just over 85% being singletons. Cohorts were based on clinical histories the participants reported. This record comes from a study of blood T cell repertoires in COVID-19. Looking at the study overall: Samples came from the United States, Italy and Spain, spanning acute and convalescent COVID-19.

The TCR sequence derives from a woman aged 40 to 50 with acute COVID-19. The sample consisted of PBMCs or T cells enriched from blood (not recorded which).

The chain's CDR3 is CATSRSGEEGYTF. In DNA, the CDR3 is TGTGCCACCAGCAGGTCTGGGGAGGAGGGCTACACCTTC. The chain links TRBV15 to TRBJ1-2; no clear D gene. The length of the CDR3 is 13 residues. V gave up 3 bases and J gave up 8 bases, with 13 bases separating them. Germline V gene lookup returns CDR1 LNHNV and CDR2 YYDKDF (reference sequence).